These T cell receptor beta chains were read from a single sample in a study of post-analysis software for immune sequencing data. TCRdb independently ran MiXCR on the PCR reads; one entry per CDR3 protein. The sample lists about 170,000 distinct CDR3 sequences; 30% were seen once. The sequenced sample consisted of blood. Receptor source: a girl aged 5-17 years with multiple sclerosis. The CDR3 runs from the conserved cysteine through the conserved F or W. Fields, in order: CDR3 protein, CDR3 DNA, clone size, J gene, V gene, D gene. D genes are given only for firm matches. Size values are once, few and many counts, or a class for expanded clones, and some rows have none.

cdr3_aa: CASSPDTGYGDTEAFF; cdr3_nt: TGCGCCAGCAGCCCGGATACAGGGTATGGCGACACTGAAGCTTTCTTT; clone_size: few; j_call: TRBJ1-1; v_call: TRBV5-1; d_call: -
cdr3_aa: CASSLPNADTQYF; cdr3_nt: TGTGCCAGCAGCTTACCGAACGCAGATACGCAGTATTTT; clone_size: -; j_call: TRBJ2-3; v_call: TRBV7-3; d_call: -
cdr3_aa: CAVGGWETQYF; cdr3_nt: TGTGCCGTAGGGGGGTGGGAGACCCAGTACTTC; clone_size: once; j_call: TRBJ2-5; v_call: TRBV2; d_call: -
cdr3_aa: CASSFSNEQFF; cdr3_nt: TGTGCCAGCAGCTTCAGCAATGAGCAGTTCTTC; clone_size: many; j_call: TRBJ2-1; v_call: TRBV7-9; d_call: -
cdr3_aa: CASSPGTGTNEQFF; cdr3_nt: TGTGCCAGCTCACCAGGGACAGGAACAAATGAGCAGTTCTTC; clone_size: -; j_call: TRBJ2-1; v_call: TRBV18; d_call: TRBD1
cdr3_aa: CSARAGGAYEQYF; cdr3_nt: TGCAGTGCTAGAGCAGGAGGGGCTTACGAGCAGTACTTC; clone_size: many; j_call: TRBJ2-7; v_call: TRBV20-1; d_call: -
cdr3_aa: CASRVGWQETQYF; cdr3_nt: TGCGCCAGCAGGGTAGGGTGGCAAGAGACCCAGTACTTC; clone_size: many; j_call: TRBJ2-5; v_call: TRBV5-1; d_call: -
cdr3_aa: CASSQDAASPSPLHF; cdr3_nt: TGTGCCAGCAGCCAAGATGCAGCCTCCCCTTCCCCCCTCCACTTT; clone_size: -; j_call: TRBJ1-6; v_call: TRBV14; d_call: -
cdr3_aa: CATSREKSRKVRPEAFF; cdr3_nt: TGTGCCACCAGCAGAGAAAAGAGTCGAAAAGTCAGGCCTGAAGCTTTCTTT; clone_size: many; j_call: TRBJ1-1; v_call: TRBV15; d_call: -
cdr3_aa: CASSFKTDFSTEAFF; cdr3_nt: TGCGCCAGCAGCTTTAAGACGGACTTCAGTACTGAAGCTTTCTTT; clone_size: -; j_call: TRBJ1-1; v_call: TRBV5-1; d_call: -
cdr3_aa: CASSSRTGVGNTEAFF; cdr3_nt: TGTGCCAGCAGTTCGCGAACAGGGGTCGGGAACACTGAAGCTTTCTTT; clone_size: few; j_call: TRBJ1-1; v_call: TRBV6-5; d_call: TRBD1
cdr3_aa: CASSEIPDSPNEQFF; cdr3_nt: TGTGCCAGCAGTGAAATACCCGACTCCCCGAATGAGCAGTTCTTC; clone_size: many; j_call: TRBJ2-1; v_call: TRBV6-1; d_call: -
cdr3_aa: CASSSSLSGTNLYNEQFF; cdr3_nt: TGTGCCAGCAGCTCTTCCTTATCTGGGACTAACCTCTACAATGAGCAGTTCTTC; clone_size: many; j_call: TRBJ2-1; v_call: TRBV27; d_call: TRBD2